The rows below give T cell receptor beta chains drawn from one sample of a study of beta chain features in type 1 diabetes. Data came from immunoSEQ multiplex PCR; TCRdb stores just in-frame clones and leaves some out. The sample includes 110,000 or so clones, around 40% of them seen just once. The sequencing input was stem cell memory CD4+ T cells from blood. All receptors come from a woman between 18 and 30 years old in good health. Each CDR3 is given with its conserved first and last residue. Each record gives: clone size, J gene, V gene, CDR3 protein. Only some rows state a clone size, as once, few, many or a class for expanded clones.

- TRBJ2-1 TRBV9 CASSAGSGSSEQFF
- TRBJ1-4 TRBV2 CASSPGQGRNEKLFF
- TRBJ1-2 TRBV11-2 CASSTISGSYGYTF
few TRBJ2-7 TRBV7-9 CASSLSVLREHTNSYEQYF
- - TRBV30 CAWTRRRSSYEQYF
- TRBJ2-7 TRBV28 CASSRQGARYEQYF
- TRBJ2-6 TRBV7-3 CASSLTRFSGANVLTF
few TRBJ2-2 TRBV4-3 CASSQDRLAGVTGELFF
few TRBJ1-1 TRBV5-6 CASRLRGNTEAFF
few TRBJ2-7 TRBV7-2 CASSLSVGGIYEQYF
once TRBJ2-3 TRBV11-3 CASSARSGATDTQYF
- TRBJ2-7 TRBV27 CASSHQGTSSYEQYF
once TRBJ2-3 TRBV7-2 CASSSHLSEGTQYF
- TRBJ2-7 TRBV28 CASSFPRTGAYEQYF
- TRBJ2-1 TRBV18 CASSPGFYNEQFF
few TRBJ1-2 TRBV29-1 CSVDGGEAGYTF
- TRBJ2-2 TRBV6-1 CAGGRQVDTGELFF
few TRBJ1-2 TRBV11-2 CASSLGRQGFNYGYTF
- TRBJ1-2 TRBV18 CASSHMDRGSIPGYGYTF
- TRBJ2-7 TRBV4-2 CASSQARPSGREEQYF
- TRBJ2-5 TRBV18 CASSPQSRFETQYF
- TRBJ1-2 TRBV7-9 CASSFSGIGYTF
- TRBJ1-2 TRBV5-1 CASSLTAGGLYGYTF
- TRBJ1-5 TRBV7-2 CASSLGPSNQPQHF
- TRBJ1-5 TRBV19 CASSWLNQPQHF
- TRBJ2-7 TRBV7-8 CASSPRQGFYEQYF
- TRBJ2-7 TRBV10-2 CASSGTSEQYF
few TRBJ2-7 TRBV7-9 CASSSLGSASYEQYF
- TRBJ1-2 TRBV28 CASSPTHRGLYGYTF
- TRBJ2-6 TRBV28 CASTLTPRQHSGANVLTF
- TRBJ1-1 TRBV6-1 CASSPQGGNTEAFF
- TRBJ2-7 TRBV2 CASSSHPSGFSYEQYF
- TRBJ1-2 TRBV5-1 CASSTLGAHGYTF
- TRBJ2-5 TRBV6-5 CASRGTGGRETQYF
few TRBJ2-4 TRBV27 CASSPWRGRMDIQYF
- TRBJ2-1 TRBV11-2 CASSQSGVSYNEQFF
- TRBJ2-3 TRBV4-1 CASSLSAGVGDTQYF
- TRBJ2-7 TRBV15 CATSRDKGAGDEQYF
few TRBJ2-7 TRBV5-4 CASSRQREGYEQYF
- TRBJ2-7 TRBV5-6 CASSPTPTGLGEQYF
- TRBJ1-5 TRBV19 CASSIINGQSNQPQHF
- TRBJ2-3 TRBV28 CASSPRGGGADTQYF
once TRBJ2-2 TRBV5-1 CASTRTGQANTGELFF